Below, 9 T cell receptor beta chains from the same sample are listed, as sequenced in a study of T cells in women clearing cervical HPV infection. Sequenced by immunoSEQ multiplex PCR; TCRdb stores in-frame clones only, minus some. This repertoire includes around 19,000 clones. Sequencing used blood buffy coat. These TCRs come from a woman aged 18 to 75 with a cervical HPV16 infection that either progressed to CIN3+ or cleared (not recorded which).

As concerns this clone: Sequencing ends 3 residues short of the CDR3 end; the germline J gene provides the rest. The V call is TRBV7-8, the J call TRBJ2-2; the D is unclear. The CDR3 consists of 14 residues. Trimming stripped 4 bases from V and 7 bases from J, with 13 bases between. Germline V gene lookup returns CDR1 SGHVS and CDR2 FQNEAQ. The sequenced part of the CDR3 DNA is TGTGCCAGCAGCTCAAGGGTATTAGGCGGGGAG. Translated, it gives CASSSRVLGGE. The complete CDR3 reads CASSSRVLGGELFF.

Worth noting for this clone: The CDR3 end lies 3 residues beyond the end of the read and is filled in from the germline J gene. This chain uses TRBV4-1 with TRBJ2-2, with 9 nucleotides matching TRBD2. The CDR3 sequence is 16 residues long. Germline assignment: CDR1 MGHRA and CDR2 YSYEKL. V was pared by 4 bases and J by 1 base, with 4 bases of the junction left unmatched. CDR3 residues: CASSPILAGNTGELFF. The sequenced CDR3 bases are TGCGCCAGCAGCCCCATACTAGCGGGGAACACCGGGGAG.

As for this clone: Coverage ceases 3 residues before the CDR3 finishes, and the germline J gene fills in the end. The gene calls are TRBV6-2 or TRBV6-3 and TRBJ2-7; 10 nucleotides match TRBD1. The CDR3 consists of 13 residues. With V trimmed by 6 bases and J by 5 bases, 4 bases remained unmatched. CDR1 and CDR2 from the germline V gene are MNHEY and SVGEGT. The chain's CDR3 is CASRRDRGNEQYF. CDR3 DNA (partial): TGTGCCAGCAGAAGGGACAGGGGCAACGAG.

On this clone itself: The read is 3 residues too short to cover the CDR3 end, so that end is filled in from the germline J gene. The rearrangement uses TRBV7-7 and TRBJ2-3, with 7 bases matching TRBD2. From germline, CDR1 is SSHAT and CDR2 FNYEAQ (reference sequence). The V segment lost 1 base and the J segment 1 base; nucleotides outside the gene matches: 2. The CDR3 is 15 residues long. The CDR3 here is CASSLGLAGTDTQYF. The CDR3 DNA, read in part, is TGTGCCAGCAGCTTAGGTCTAGCGGGCACAGATACG. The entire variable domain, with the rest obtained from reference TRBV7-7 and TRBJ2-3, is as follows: GAGVSQSPRYKVTKRGQDVTLRCDPISSHATLYWYQQALGQGPEFLTYFNYEAQPDKSGLPSDRFSAERPEGSISTLTIQRTEQRDSAMYRCASSLGLAGTDTQYFGPGTRLTVL.

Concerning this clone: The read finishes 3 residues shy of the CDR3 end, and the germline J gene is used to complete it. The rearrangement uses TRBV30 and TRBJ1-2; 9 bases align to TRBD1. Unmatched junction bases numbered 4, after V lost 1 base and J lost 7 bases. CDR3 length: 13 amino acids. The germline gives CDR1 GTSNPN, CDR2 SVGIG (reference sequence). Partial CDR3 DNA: TGTGCCTGGAGTGCGACAGGGGGTAGTGGC. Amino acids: CAWSATGGSG. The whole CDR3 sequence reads CAWSATGGSGYTF.

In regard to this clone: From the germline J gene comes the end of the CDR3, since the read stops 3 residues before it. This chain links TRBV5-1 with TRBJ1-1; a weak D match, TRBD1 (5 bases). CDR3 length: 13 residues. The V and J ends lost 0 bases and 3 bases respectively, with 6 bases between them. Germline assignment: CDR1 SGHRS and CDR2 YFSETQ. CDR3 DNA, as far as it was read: TGCGCCAGCAGCTTGGCAGGGTACACTGAA. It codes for CASSLAGYTE. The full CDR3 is CASSLAGYTEAFF.

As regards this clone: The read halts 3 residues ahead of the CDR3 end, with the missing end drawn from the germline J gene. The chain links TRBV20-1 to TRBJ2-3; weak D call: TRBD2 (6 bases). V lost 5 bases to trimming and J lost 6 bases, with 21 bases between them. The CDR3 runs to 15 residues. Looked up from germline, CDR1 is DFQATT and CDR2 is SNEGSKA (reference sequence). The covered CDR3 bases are TGCAGTGCTCTCTCTGGTAGCGGCGAGTTCGATACG. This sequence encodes CSALSGSGEFDT. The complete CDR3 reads CSALSGSGEFDTQYF.

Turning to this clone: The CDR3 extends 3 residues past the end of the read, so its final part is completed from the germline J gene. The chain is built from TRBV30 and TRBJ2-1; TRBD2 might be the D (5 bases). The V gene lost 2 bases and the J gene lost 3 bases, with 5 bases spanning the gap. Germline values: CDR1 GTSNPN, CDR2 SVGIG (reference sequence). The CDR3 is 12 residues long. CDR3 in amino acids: CAWSRGYNEQFF. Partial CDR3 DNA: TGTGCCTGGAGTCGGGGCTACAATGAG.

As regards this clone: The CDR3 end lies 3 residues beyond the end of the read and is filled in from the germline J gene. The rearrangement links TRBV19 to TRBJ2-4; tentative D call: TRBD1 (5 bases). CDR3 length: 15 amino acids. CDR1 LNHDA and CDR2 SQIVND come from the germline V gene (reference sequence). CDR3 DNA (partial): TGTGCCAGTACCCCAGAGGCAGGGCTCGTCTATGGT. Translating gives CASTPEAGLVYG. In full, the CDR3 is CASTPEAGLVYGQYF.